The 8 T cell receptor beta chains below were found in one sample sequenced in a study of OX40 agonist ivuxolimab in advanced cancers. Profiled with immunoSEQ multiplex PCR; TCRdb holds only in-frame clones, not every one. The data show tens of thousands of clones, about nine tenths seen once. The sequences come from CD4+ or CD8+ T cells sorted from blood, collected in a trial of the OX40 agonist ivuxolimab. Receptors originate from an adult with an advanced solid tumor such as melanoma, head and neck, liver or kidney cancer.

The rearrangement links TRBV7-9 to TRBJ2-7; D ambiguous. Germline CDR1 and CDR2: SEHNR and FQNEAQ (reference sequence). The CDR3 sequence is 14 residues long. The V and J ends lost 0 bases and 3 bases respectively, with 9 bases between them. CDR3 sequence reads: CASSLALMDYEQYF. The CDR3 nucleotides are TGTGCCAGCAGCTTAGCGCTAATGGACTACGAGCAGTACTTC.

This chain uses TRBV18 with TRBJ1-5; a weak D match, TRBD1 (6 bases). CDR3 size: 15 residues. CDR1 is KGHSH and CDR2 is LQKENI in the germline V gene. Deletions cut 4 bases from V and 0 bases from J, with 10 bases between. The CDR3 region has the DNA TGTGCCAGCTCACGGGGGGGCGATAGCAATCAGCCCCAGCATTTT. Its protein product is CASSRGGDSNQPQHF. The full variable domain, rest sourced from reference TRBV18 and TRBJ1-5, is NAGVMQNPRHLVRRRGQEARLRCSPMKGHSHVYWYRQLPEEGLKFMVYLQKENIIDESGMPKERFSAEFPKEGPSILRIQQVVRGDSAAYFCASSRGGDSNQPQHFGDGTRLSIL.

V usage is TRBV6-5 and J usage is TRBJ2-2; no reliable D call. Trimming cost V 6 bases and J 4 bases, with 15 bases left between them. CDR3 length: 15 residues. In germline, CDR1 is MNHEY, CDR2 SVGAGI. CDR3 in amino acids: CASSAQLVGTGELFF. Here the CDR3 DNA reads TGTGCCAGCAGCGCGCAGTTAGTGGGCACCGGGGAGCTGTTTTTT.

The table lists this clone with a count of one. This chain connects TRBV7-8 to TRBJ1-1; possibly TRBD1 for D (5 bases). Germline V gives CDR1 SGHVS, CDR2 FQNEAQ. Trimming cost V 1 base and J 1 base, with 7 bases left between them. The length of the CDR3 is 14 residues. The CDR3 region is CASSLVTGNTEAFF. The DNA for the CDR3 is TGTGCCAGCAGCTTAGTCACAGGGAACACTGAAGCTTTCTTT. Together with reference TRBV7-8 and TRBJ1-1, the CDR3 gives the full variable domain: GAGVSQSPRYKVAKRGQDVALRCDPISGHVSLFWYQQALGQGPEFLTYFQNEAQLDKSGLPSDRFFAERPEGSVSTLKIQRTQQEDSAVYLCASSLVTGNTEAFFGQGTRLTVV.

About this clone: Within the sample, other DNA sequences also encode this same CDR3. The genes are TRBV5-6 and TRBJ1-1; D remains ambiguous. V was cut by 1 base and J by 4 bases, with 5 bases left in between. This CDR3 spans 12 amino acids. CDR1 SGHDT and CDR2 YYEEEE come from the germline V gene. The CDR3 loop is CASSLRGTEAFF. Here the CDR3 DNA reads TGTGCCAGCAGCTTGCGAGGCACTGAAGCTTTCTTT.

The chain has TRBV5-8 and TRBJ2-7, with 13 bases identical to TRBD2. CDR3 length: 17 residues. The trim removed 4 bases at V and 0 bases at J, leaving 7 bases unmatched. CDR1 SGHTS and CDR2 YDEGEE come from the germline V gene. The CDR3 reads CASSPGLAGVSSYEQYF. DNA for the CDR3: TGTGCCAGCAGCCCTGGACTAGCGGGAGTAAGCTCCTACGAGCAGTACTTC.

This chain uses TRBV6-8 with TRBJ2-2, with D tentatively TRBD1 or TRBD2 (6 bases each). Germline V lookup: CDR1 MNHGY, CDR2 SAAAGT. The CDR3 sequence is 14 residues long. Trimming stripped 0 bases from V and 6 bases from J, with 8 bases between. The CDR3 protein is CASSYSRGAGELFF. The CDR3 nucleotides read TGTGCCAGCAGTTACTCTAGGGGGGCCGGGGAGCTGTTTTTT.

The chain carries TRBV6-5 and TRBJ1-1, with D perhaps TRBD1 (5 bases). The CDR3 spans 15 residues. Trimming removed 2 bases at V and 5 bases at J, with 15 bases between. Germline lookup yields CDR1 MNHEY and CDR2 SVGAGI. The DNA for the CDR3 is TGTGCCAGCAGTTACCTATCGGACGGGGGGACTGAAGCTTTCTTT. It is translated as CASSYLSDGGTEAFF.